The TCR beta chain described here comes from a study of blood T cell repertoires in COVID-19. About the research overall: Some COVID-19 samples were acute and others convalescent; all came from the United States, Italy and Spain. PBMCs, B-cell-depleted T cells, or T cells were the source of the cDNA or gDNA that made up the material.

The CDR3 runs to 12 residues. The V gene's germline CDR1 is KGHSH and CDR2 LQKENI. Trimming shortened V by 8 bases and J by 5 bases, and 12 bases separated the two germline ends. In the original analysis: Amplifying reference gene primers gave estimates of nucleated cell counts. Generated by immunoSEQ multiplex PCR, the TCRdb table keeps only in-frame clones and is missing some. V and J calls and clone size are those listed in that table; D and trimming were worked out from the DNA. The repertoire holds about 50,000 clones, 65% to 85% seen once, with 16% in the top ten. J is TRBJ2-5 and V is TRBV18; a possible D gene is TRBD1 (5 bases). Material: peripheral blood. This clonotype was sampled from a man aged 40-55 years with acute or convalescent COVID-19. Here the CDR3 DNA reads TGTGCCAGCGACGCAGGGCTTGAGACCCAGTACTTC. It codes for CASDAGLETQYF. Full variable domain (remainder filled in from reference TRBV18 and TRBJ2-5): NAGVMQNPRHLVRRRGQEARLRCSPMKGHSHVYWYRQLPEEGLKFMVYLQKENIIDESGMPKERFSAEFPKEGPSILRIQQVVRGDSAAYFCASDAGLETQYFGPGTRLLVL.